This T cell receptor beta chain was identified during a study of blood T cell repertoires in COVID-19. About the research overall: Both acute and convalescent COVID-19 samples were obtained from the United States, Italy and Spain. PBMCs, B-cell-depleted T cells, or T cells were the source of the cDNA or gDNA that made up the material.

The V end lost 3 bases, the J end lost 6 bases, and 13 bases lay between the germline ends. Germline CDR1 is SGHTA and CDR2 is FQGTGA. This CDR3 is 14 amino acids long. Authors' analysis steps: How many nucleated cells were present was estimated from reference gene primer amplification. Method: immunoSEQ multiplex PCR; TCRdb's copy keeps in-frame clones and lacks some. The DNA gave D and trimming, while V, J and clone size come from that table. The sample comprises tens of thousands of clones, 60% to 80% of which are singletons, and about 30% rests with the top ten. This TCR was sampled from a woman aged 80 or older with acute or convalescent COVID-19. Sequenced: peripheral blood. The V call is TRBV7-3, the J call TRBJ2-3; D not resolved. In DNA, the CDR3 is TGTGCCAGCAGCTTCGGTACTGTCGGGGATACGCAGTATTTT. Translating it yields CASSFGTVGDTQYF.